Listed here are 15 T cell receptor beta chains from one sample, sequenced in a study of Ad26.COV2.S vaccination and SARS-CoV-2 variants (dated by TCRdb to the early 2020s). According to the study, the label for this sample's time point signals: individuals recovered from natural SARS-CoV-2 infection. Libraries were prepared through the immunoSEQ multiplex PCR assay. What TCRdb holds here is the immuneACCESS table cut down to in-frame rearrangements. Part of the clones is not present; checked against another copy, under half of the missing clones reflect an unresolved V gene, and the others are unexplained. The sample has 300,000 to 450,000 clones on record, around 90% of them singletons. 3.9% of the sample is taken by the ten largest. The starting material was peripheral blood, obtained after recovery from COVID-19. Every receptor here comes from a human donor who had recovered from COVID-19.

V and J are TRBV19 and TRBJ2-6; D remains ambiguous. V gave up 3 bases and J gave up 0 bases, with 6 bases separating them. Germline CDR1 reads LNHDA; CDR2 reads SQIVND (reference sequence). The CDR3 extends over 15 amino acids. The chain's CDR3 is CASSIGASGANVLTF. In DNA, the CDR3 is TGTGCCAGTAGTATCGGTGCCTCTGGGGCCAACGTCCTGACTTTC.

The chain carries TRBV19 and TRBJ1-5; weak D call: TRBD1 (6 bases). CDR1 is LNHDA, CDR2 SQIVND, per germline (reference sequence). Trimming removed 10 bases from V and 4 bases from J, with 17 bases in between. The CDR3 length is 14 residues. CDR3 residues: CATLPTGLNQPQHF. For the CDR3, the DNA is TGTGCCACCCTTCCGACAGGATTGAATCAGCCCCAGCATTTT.

The chain joins TRBV7-2 to TRBJ2-7; 12 bases agree with TRBD2. The junction had 5 bases not matched to a gene; V was cut back by 1 base and J by 4 bases. The CDR3 has 16 residues. CDR1 and CDR2 from the germline V gene are SGHTA and FQGNSA. CDR3 sequence reads: CASSLDLAGGRYEQYF. For the CDR3, the DNA is TGTGCCAGCAGCTTAGATCTAGCGGGGGGGCGGTACGAGCAGTACTTC.

The chain employs TRBV6-2 or TRBV6-3 and TRBJ1-6, with a possible D match to TRBD1 (5 bases). V lost 0 bases, J lost 6 bases, and 15 bases lay in between. In germline, CDR1 is MNHEY, CDR2 SVGEGT. This CDR3 contains 17 residues. The CDR3 DNA reads TGTGCCAGCAGTTACTCGAGGGGTTTTATTGGTAATTCACCCCTCCACTTT. It is translated as CASSYSRGFIGNSPLHF.

For the CDR3, the DNA is TGTGCCAGCAGTGAAACCTCCCGTGGAAGGGGGATTCAAGATACGCAGTATTTT. It codes for CASSETSRGRGIQDTQYF. This rearrangement joins TRBV6-1 to TRBJ2-3, with D possibly being TRBD1 (6 bases). CDR1 and CDR2 from the germline V gene are MNHNS and SASEGT. The CDR3 runs to 18 residues. V was clipped by 2 bases and J by 5 bases, with 23 bases between them.

The chain links TRBV21-1 to TRBJ2-7; the table's D call, TRBD1, has no DNA check behind it. TRBV21-1 is a pseudogene segment. CDR3 length: 15 amino acids. CDR3 coding DNA: TGTGCCAGCAGCAAAGTAGTCACAGGAGCCTACGAGCAGTACTTC. Residues: CASSKVVTGAYEQYF.

The genes are TRBV2 and TRBJ2-2, with TRBD2 matching 9 bases. Germline lookup yields CDR1 SNHLY and CDR2 FYNNEI. V lost 6 bases and J lost 1; bases outside the gene matches: 3. The CDR3 length is 15 residues. The CDR3 here is CASSETSGNTGELFF. CDR3 sequence (DNA): TGTGCCAGCAGCGAGACTAGCGGGAACACCGGGGAGCTGTTTTTT.

The table lists this clone with a few counts. V gene TRBV11-2 combines with J gene TRBJ1-1; TRBD1 is a possible D gene (5 bases). V lost 10 bases to trimming and J lost 3 bases, with 18 bases between them. The germline V gene encodes CDR1 SGHAT and CDR2 FQNNGV. The CDR3 totals 14 residues. CDR3 coding DNA: TGTGCCACCTCCGCATACGCGGGGGACACTGAAGCTTTCTTT. Encoded protein: CATSAYAGDTEAFF.

The chain is built from TRBV9 and TRBJ1-2; 7 bases are shared with TRBD1. Germline loops: CDR1 SGDLS, CDR2 YYNGEE. Trimming took 0 bases from V and 7 from J; bases not matched to a gene: 9. The length of the CDR3 is 15 residues. The CDR3 reads CASSVALQGLTGYTF. In nucleotides, the CDR3 is TGTGCCAGCAGCGTAGCCCTACAGGGGTTGACTGGCTACACCTTC.

V and J are TRBV27 and TRBJ1-1, with D perhaps TRBD1 (6 bases). CDR3 length equals 14 residues. The germline gives CDR1 MNHEY, CDR2 SMNVEV (reference sequence). V dropped 5 bases and J dropped 1 base, with 11 bases sitting between them. CDR3 DNA: TGTGCCAGCAGTACGGGGACATCGAACACTGAAGCTTTCTTT. This translates into CASSTGTSNTEAFF.

This clone was seen a single time. V usage is TRBV19 and J usage is TRBJ1-4; D possibly corresponds to TRBD1 (5 bases). This CDR3 is built from 15 residues. Germline CDR1 and CDR2: LNHDA and SQIVND (reference sequence). V was clipped by 4 bases and J by 5 bases, with 14 bases between them. The CDR3 nucleotides read TGTGCCAGTAGTAAAGGGGACGAGGGGAATGAAAAACTGTTTTTT. Its translation is CASSKGDEGNEKLFF.

The chain is built from TRBV5-6 and TRBJ2-7; 8 nucleotides agree with TRBD1. This CDR3 is 13 amino acids long. V shed 4 bases, J shed 7 bases, and the junction held 7 bases outside the gene matches. Germline V gene sequence: CDR1 SGHDT, CDR2 YYEEEE. CDR3 loop: CASSQTGAGEQYF. CDR3 coding DNA: TGTGCCAGCAGCCAGACAGGGGCAGGTGAGCAGTACTTC.

The V call is TRBV27, the J call TRBJ1-6, with 9 nucleotides matching TRBD1. CDR1 is MNHEY, CDR2 SMNVEV, per germline (reference sequence). V dropped 5 bases and J dropped 7; count of bases not matched to a gene: 3. The CDR3 has 14 amino acids. The CDR3 coding sequence is TGTGCCAGCAGTACGGGACAGGGAAATTCACCCCTCCACTTT. As protein: CASSTGQGNSPLHF.

The rearrangement links TRBV7-2 to TRBJ2-3; perhaps TRBD2 as D (5 bases). V lost 4 bases, J lost 7 bases, and 9 bases lay in between. Germline loops: CDR1 SGHTA, CDR2 FQGNSA. The CDR3 runs 12 residues. The CDR3 reads CASSSPGYTQYF. The DNA for the CDR3 is TGTGCCAGCAGCTCTCCGGGGTATACGCAGTATTTT. The entire variable domain, with the rest obtained from reference TRBV7-2 and TRBJ2-3, is as follows: GAGVSQSPSNKVTEKGKDVELRCDPISGHTALYWYRQSLGQGLEFLIYFQGNSAPDKSGLPSDRFSAERTGGSVSTLTIQRTQQEDSAVYLCASSSPGYTQYFGPGTRLTVL.

CDR3: CASSELAGPRTGELFF. Here the CDR3 DNA reads TGTGCCAGCAGTGAATTAGCGGGTCCAAGGACCGGGGAGCTGTTTTTT. The J gene is TRBJ2-2, the V gene TRBV6-4; 7 nucleotides match TRBD2. In germline, CDR1 is MRHNA, CDR2 SNTAGT. J lost 5 bases, V lost 3 bases, and 9 bases had no gene match. This CDR3 region has 16 residues.